This TCR beta chain originates from a study of somatic mutations in cytotoxic T cells in rheumatoid arthritis. Study observations and caveats: Clonality measured in CD8+ T cells did not differ significantly between rheumatoid arthritis patients and age-matched healthy controls. For rheumatoid arthritis patients, the slight TRBV07 underrepresentation lacked multiple-comparison adjustment.

The assay was immunoSEQ multiplex PCR, and TCRdb's table has in-frame clones only and misses some. The table has 35,000 to 45,000 clones, under 85% seen once. Germline V CDR1 and CDR2: MGHRA, YSYEKL. V lost 0 bases, J lost 9 bases, and 9 bases lay in between. The CDR3 runs 13 residues. Blood donors of median age about 50 years (range roughly 21-70), 55% to 70% of them female, formed the healthy controls. Using positive magnetic bead selection on an AutoMACS, CD4+ and CD8+ cells were isolated, after which their purity was checked by flow cytometry. As concerns this clone: Its antigen is currently unknown.

The chain uses TRBV4-1 and TRBJ2-1; D call uncertain. This TCR came from a man aged 40-49 years in good health. Sequenced: CD8+ T cells sorted from blood. The CDR3: CASSQDLKLEQFF. The CDR3 coding sequence is TGCGCCAGCAGCCAAGATTTGAAACTTGAGCAGTTCTTC.